Here is one T cell receptor beta chain with its context. Its antigen is not known. Sample-barcoded 5' priming and a J-beta primer mix drove a second PCR of roughly 6 to 12 cycles. In TCRdb, the 5' RACE reads were re-called with MiXCR into one record per CDR3 protein. The sample includes 590,000 or so distinct CDR3 sequences, about 30% of them seen just once. This record belongs to a study of blood T cells in healthy people across ages. Study conclusions and caveats: Long-lived and aged donors differed, with more naive CD4+ cells and higher diversity in the long-lived. As age increased, TCR beta diversity per million T cells fell in a roughly linear fashion.

Donors were systemically healthy Caucasian individuals from Russia aged roughly 6 to 95 years. Each sample provided at least 6 micrograms of extracted total RNA. The CDR3 runs 14 residues. In germline, CDR1 is SQVTM, CDR2 ANQGSEA. The TCR sequence derives from a woman older than 75 in good health. The V and J genes are TRBV29-1 and TRBJ2-5, with 10 bases identical to TRBD1. The J call is doubtful: the DNA matches TRBJ2-7 better. The sequenced sample was blood. The CDR3 sequence is CSVEDYGTGDEQYF. The CDR3 DNA reads as TGCAGCGTTGAAGATTACGGGACAGGGGACGAGCAGTACTTC.